One sample yielded the 9 T cell receptor beta chains listed below, sequenced in a study of tumor-infiltrating lymphocytes in primary liver carcinoma (dated 2017 in TCRdb). The sequencer listed for this sample is Illumina HiSeq 2500. Using a constant-region primer and ProtoScript II reverse transcriptase, TCRbeta-specific cDNA was reverse-transcribed from approximately 500 ng total RNA. The TCRbeta libraries were prepared through three rounds of nested multiplex PCR following a slightly modified ARM-PCR procedure. Each of the first two PCR rounds ran for about 10 cycles using multiplex TRBV1-TRBV30 forward primers together with a Cbeta reverse primer. TCRdb passed the public sequencing reads through fastp at Q25 and MiXCR, retaining productive beta sequences. Rows with one shared CDR3 protein collapse into an entry with the most common genes and DNA. This sample gives 40,000 to 50,000 distinct CDR3 sequences in total; roughly 77% of them show up just once. Roughly a quarter of the sample rests with the top ten.

Without any cell sorting, total RNA and DNA were extracted together from roughly 21-30 mg of bulk tissue using the AllPrep DNA/RNA mini kit. The sequenced sample consisted of liver tumor tissue from sampling region 3. The sample's cell subset or site label, in plain terms: tumor region T3, left-lateral pole. These receptor sequences come from a man between 35 and 55 years old with primary liver carcinoma and hepatitis B virus infection.

As concerns this clonotype: The junction does not match germline at one end; this may be a read error. The chain links TRBV29-1 to TRBJ2-1; D might be TRBD1 (5 bases). The V gene's germline CDR1 is SQVTM and CDR2 ANQGSEA. The CDR3 loop spans 15 amino acids. In DNA, the CDR3 is TGCAGTGTGGGGCCTCCTTCCAGTTCCTGCAATGAGCAGTTCTTC. This codes for CSVGPPSSSCNEQFF.

This clonotype was detected only a few times. V and J are TRBV7-9 and TRBJ2-7; D is unresolved. The CDR3 length is 12 residues. Trimming removed 5 bases at V and 0 bases at J, with 5 bases between. CDR1 and CDR2 from the germline V gene are SEHNR and FQNEAQ (reference sequence). DNA of the CDR3: TGTGCCAGCAGCCAACTCTCCTACGAGCAGTACTTC. Protein product: CASSQLSYEQYF.

As for this clonotype: The germline gene is not matched at one end of the junction; a read error may be the cause. The chain links TRBV10-3 to TRBJ2-3, with a weak D call TRBD2 (6 bases). CDR1 and CDR2 from the germline V gene are ENHRY and SYGVKD. This CDR3 contains 14 residues. The CDR3 DNA is TGTGCCATCTGTGATAGAGCGGGCACAGATACGCAGTATTTC. Translating gives CAICDRAGTDTQYF.

Comment on this clonotype: A junction boundary mismatches the germline segment, possibly from a read error. J is TRBJ2-1 and V is TRBV7-8, with TRBD2 identical over 8 bases. Germline V lookup: CDR1 SGHVS, CDR2 FQNEAQ. The CDR3 has 17 residues. The CDR3 region has the DNA TGTGCCAGCAGCTCAAATGCGGGGGGCCAGTCCTACAATGAGCAGCTCTTC. Its protein is CASSSNAGGQSYNEQLF.

To note about this clonotype: This CDR3 is missing its conserved last phenylalanine or tryptophan, likely due to a read error. This chain joins TRBV4-1 and TRBJ2-5, with a tentative D call TRBD1 (5 bases). This CDR3 has 14 amino acids. Per germline, CDR1 MGHRA and CDR2 YSYEKL. V lost 0 bases to trimming and J lost 5 bases, with 10 bases between them. CDR3 in DNA: TGCGCCAGCAGCCAAGAAGTCAGGGATGAGACCCAGTACTTA. It is translated as CASSQEVRDETQYL.

Comment on this clonotype: Compared with germline, one end of the junction differs, possibly owing to a read error. The chain is built from TRBV5-6 and TRBJ2-7; D gene uncertain. Germline V CDR1 and CDR2: SGHDT, YYEEEE. The CDR3 runs 15 residues. CDR3 region: CSSSLESASSYEQYF. The CDR3 DNA reads TGTTCCAGTAGCCTTGAGAGCGCCAGCTCCTACGAGCAGTACTTC.

This clonotype was counted ten times or more. The chain recombines TRBV30 with TRBJ1-1; the D is unclear. Germline V gene sequence: CDR1 GTSNPN, CDR2 SVGIG (reference sequence). This CDR3 is built from 13 residues. V was trimmed by 0 bases and J by 1 base, leaving 6 bases between them. CDR3 coding DNA: TGTGCCTGGAGTGTACGGCAGAACACTGAAGCTTTCTTT. The encoded protein is CAWSVRQNTEAFF.

This clonotype has at least ten counts. The chain uses TRBV16 and TRBJ2-3; no clear D gene. The CDR3 sequence is 14 residues long. Germline CDR1 is KGHSY and CDR2 is FQNENV. V was shortened by 2 bases and J by 2 bases, with 8 bases between the two germline ends. The CDR3 DNA follows: TGTGCCAGCAGCCAAGACCGGCCCACAGATACGCAGTATTTT. Its protein is CASSQDRPTDTQYF.

The genes are TRBV11-2 and TRBJ2-7; D unclear. The CDR3 sequence is 13 residues long. The V gene lost 0 bases and the J gene lost 6 bases, with 9 bases spanning the gap. Per germline, CDR1 SGHAT and CDR2 FQNNGV. The DNA of the CDR3 is TGTGCCAGCAGCTTAGAGAGGCGCTCCGAGCAGTACTTC. Amino acid sequence: CASSLERRSEQYF.